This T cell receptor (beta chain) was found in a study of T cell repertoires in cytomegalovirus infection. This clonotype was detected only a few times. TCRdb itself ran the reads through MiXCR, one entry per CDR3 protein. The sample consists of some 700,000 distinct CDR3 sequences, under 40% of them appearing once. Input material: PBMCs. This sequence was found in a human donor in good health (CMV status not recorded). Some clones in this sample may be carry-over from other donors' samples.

The CDR3 spells CASGTAGGYNEQFF. The CDR3 DNA reads TGTGCCAGCGGTACGGCGGGAGGGTACAATGAGCAGTTCTTC. V gene TRBV7-9 combines with J gene TRBJ2-1; the match to TRBD2 covers 9 bases. CDR1 and CDR2 from the germline V gene are SEHNR and FQNEAQ (reference sequence). V shed 8 bases and J 4 bases; nucleotides not matched to a gene: 6. CDR3 size: 14 residues.